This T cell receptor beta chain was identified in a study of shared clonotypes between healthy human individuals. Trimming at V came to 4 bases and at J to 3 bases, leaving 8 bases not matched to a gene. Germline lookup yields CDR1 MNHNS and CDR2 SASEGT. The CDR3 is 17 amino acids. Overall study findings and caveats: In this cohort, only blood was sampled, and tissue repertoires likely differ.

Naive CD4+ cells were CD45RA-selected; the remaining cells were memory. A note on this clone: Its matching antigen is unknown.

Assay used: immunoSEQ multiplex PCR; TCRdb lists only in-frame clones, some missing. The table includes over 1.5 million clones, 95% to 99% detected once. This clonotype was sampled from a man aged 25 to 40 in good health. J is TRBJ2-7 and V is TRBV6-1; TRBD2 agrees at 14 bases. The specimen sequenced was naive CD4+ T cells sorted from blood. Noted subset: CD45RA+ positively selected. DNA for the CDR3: TGTGCCAGCAGTGCCAATGTTGGGACTAGCGGGAGCTACGAGCAGTACTTC. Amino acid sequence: CASSANVGTSGSYEQYF.